This T cell receptor (beta chain) was recovered during a study of OX40 agonist ivuxolimab in advanced cancers. Study information: The group had a mean age of 60 years, ranged from about 20 to 90, and was roughly 83% male.

Study outcomes and limitations: The average count of expanded clones was higher among CD8+ T cells than among CD4+. Circulating CD4+ and CD8+ T cells showed clonal expansion by week 6 at 0.1 to 3.0 mg/kg.

About this clone: Its antigen is as yet unknown.

This table comes from immunoSEQ multiplex PCR, and its TCRdb copy is limited to in-frame clones, with some not included. The sample lists about 78,000 clones, roughly four fifths occurring once. Baseline was the first blood sampling point, followed by cycle 4 day 1 and cycle 7 day 1. The V gene lost 6 bases and the J gene lost 4 bases, with 10 bases spanning the gap. The CDR3 runs to 12 residues. Germline loops: CDR1 MNHNS, CDR2 SASEGT. J is TRBJ2-7 and V is TRBV6-1; D unclear. The material was CD4+ or CD8+ T cells sorted from blood, obtained in a trial of the OX40 agonist ivuxolimab. The source of this sequence is an adult with an advanced solid tumor such as melanoma, head and neck, liver or kidney cancer. CDR3 sequence reads: CASSARQYEQYF. The CDR3 DNA sequence: TGTGCCAGCAGCGCACGACAATACGAGCAGTACTTC.